Listed below are T cell receptor beta chains from one sample, sequenced in a study of CD8+CD57+ T cells in acquired aplastic anemia. TCRdb re-analysed the reads in MiXCR, keeping a single row per CDR3 protein. The data hold around 120,000 distinct CDR3 sequences, with about 40% observed a single time. Material for sequencing was sorted CD4+, CD8+, or CD8+CD57+ T cells (not recorded which) from PBMCs. Every receptor here comes from a human donor with aplastic anemia. The CDR3 runs from the conserved cysteine through the conserved F or W.

j_call v_call cdr3_aa
TRBJ1-3 TRBV9 CASSVEQLSSGNTIYF
TRBJ1-4 TRBV11-1 CASSLSTGTSNEKLFF
TRBJ1-2 TRBV7-2 CASSPTGGGYTF
TRBJ1-4 TRBV29-1 CSVDVGRGQKKLFF
TRBJ1-1 TRBV10-3 CAISAPGHLNTEAFF
TRBJ2-7 TRBV28 CARSSSRALGYEQYF
TRBJ1-2 TRBV6-1 CASSVGSGDFYGYTF
TRBJ1-1 TRBV28 CAIFEAFF
TRBJ1-2 TRBV4-3 CASSDKQGVNGYTF
TRBJ2-1 TRBV6-4 CASSDSRGDEQFF
TRBJ1-5 TRBV27 CASRTSQEGSNQPQHF
TRBJ2-1 TRBV25-1 CASSVDTGGVQEQFF
TRBJ2-3 TRBV11-2 CASSQGQPTDTQYF
TRBJ2-5 TRBV15 CATSRDPKETQYF
TRBJ1-5 TRBV15 CATSRDRFQSQPQHF
TRBJ2-2 TRBV4-2 CASSRGLAGNTGELFF
TRBJ2-5 TRBV5-5 CASSLGGAETQYF
TRBJ2-3 TRBV15 CATAIRWPYDTQYF
TRBJ2-3 TRBV24-1 CATSDRPADTQYF
TRBJ2-7 TRBV2 CARGSEGSNEQYF
TRBJ1-1 TRBV28 CATFRGPGAFF
TRBJ2-2 TRBV4-3 CASSRRTGVTGELFF
TRBJ2-3 TRBV3-1 CASSQVSVGRADTQYF
TRBJ1-2 TRBV14 CASSPPGEGGRHGYTF
TRBJ1-2 TRBV11-1 CASSPITGTGGGYGYTF
TRBJ2-1 TRBV7-8 CASSSPLGGLANEQFF
TRBJ2-6 TRBV6-1 CASSPDRGSGANVLTF
TRBJ1-5 TRBV20-1 CSARDLMGATNNQPQHF
TRBJ2-2 TRBV4-2 CASSPSSGGGGTGELFF
TRBJ1-4 TRBV20-1 CSARMGTGNEKLFF
TRBJ2-7 TRBV28 CACRGGGSYEQYF
TRBJ2-7 TRBV19 CASSHYEQYF
TRBJ1-2 TRBV11-1 CASSPPGTGTLYGYTF
TRBJ1-6 TRBV7-9 CVTGDSYNPPLHF
TRBJ2-1 TRBV7-6 CASSLAGGRLEQFF
TRBJ2-6 TRBV11-2 CASSLLEGRYSGANVLTF
TRBJ1-2 TRBV18 CASSLWDREAYTF
TRBJ1-4 TRBV14 CASSQKDLGIVQGRGTNEKLFF
TRBJ1-6 TRBV20-1 CSASRGTDNSPLHF
TRBJ2-1 TRBV20-1 CSARDGSYNEQFF
TRBJ2-6 TRBV19 CASTPRVVGANVLTF
TRBJ2-3 TRBV7-2 CASSSGTFRTDTQYF
TRBJ2-3 TRBV11-2 CASSFTMVATDTQYF
TRBJ1-2 TRBV4-2 CANSPKPGTVYGYTF
TRBJ1-1 TRBV24-1 CATSDGAYTEAFF
TRBJ1-6 TRBV5-1 CASSWEQGDSSYNSPLHF
TRBJ1-1 TRBV7-2 CASSLGRGRGNTEAFF
TRBJ2-1 TRBV7-9 CASSLMSGYNEQFF
TRBJ2-7 TRBV19 CASSIGGGGSYEQYF
TRBJ1-1 TRBV10-3 CAIQQGNTEAFF